The 8 T cell receptor beta chains below were found in one sample sequenced in a study of blood T cell repertoires in COVID-19. The table came from immunoSEQ multiplex PCR; TCRdb's copy has only in-frame clones and leaves some out. The sample has roughly 29,000 clones, approximately 88% seen once. The sequenced sample was peripheral blood. These receptors were taken from a man of 80 years or more with active COVID-19.

The chain couples TRBV7-2 to TRBJ2-7, with TRBD2 matching 12 bases. Germline CDR1 is SGHTA and CDR2 is FQGNSA. This CDR3 has 15 amino acids. The junction had 9 bases not matched to a gene; V was cut back by 3 bases and J by 9 bases. The CDR3 spells CASSLLTSGGPGQYF. The CDR3 coding sequence is TGTGCCAGCAGCTTGTTGACTAGCGGGGGACCGGGGCAGTACTTC. The variable domain in full, completed from reference TRBV7-2 and TRBJ2-7, reads GAGVSQSPSNKVTEKGKDVELRCDPISGHTALYWYRQSLGQGLEFLIYFQGNSAPDKSGLPSDRFSAERTGGSVSTLTIQRTQQEDSAVYLCASSLLTSGGPGQYFGPGTRLTVT.

This clone was observed a single time. The CDR3 spells CASSLATGVHYEQYF. CDR3 sequence (DNA): TGCGCCAGCAGCTTGGCGACAGGGGTGCACTACGAGCAGTACTTC. V is TRBV5-1 and J is TRBJ2-7, with 8 bases matching TRBD1. This CDR3 has 15 amino acids. Per the germline V gene, CDR1 is SGHRS and CDR2 is YFSETQ. V shed 0 bases, J shed 3 bases, and the junction held 5 bases outside the gene matches. The complete variable domain, with remaining parts taken from reference TRBV5-1 and TRBJ2-7, reads KAGVTQTPRYLIKTRGQQVTLSCSPISGHRSVSWYQQTPGQGLQFLFEYFSETQRNKGNFPGRFSGRQFSNSRSEMNVSTLELGDSALYLCASSLATGVHYEQYFGPGTRLTVT.

This chain uses TRBV9 with TRBJ2-7; TRBD1 agrees at 10 bases. J gave up 2 bases and V 3 bases, and 5 bases lay outside the gene matches. Germline assignment: CDR1 SGDLS and CDR2 YYNGEE. The CDR3 is made up of 15 amino acids. In DNA form, the CDR3 reads TGTGCCAGCAGCGAGGGACAGGGGTTAACCTACGAGCAGTACTTC. The encoded protein is CASSEGQGLTYEQYF.

This sequence joins TRBV3-1 (or the pseudogene TRBV3-2) and TRBJ1-2; D possibly corresponds to TRBD1 (6 bases). This CDR3 is built from 14 residues. Germline lookup yields CDR1 LGHDT and CDR2 YNNKEL (reference sequence). V was clipped by 1 base and J by 5 bases, with 11 bases between them. CDR3: CASSQADRLYGYTF. The CDR3 nucleotides are TGTGCCAGCAGCCAAGCCGACAGGTTATATGGCTACACCTTC.

This clone has a handful of counts. The V call is TRBV11-2, the J call TRBJ2-3; TRBD2 is a possible D gene (6 bases). Germline V gene lookup returns CDR1 SGHAT and CDR2 FQNNGV. The CDR3 contains 17 residues. Trimming took off 0 bases at V and 6 bases at J, with 19 bases between the two ends. CDR3 nucleotides: TGTGCCAGCAGCTTAGATGTTGGACGGGGGAAATTGGATACGCAGTATTTT. Its translation: CASSLDVGRGKLDTQYF. Filled out from reference TRBV11-2 and TRBJ2-3, the complete variable domain reads EAGVAQSPRYKIIEKRQSVAFWCNPISGHATLYWYQQILGQGPKLLIQFQNNGVVDDSQLPKDRFSAERLKGVDSTLKIQPAKLEDSAVYLCASSLDVGRGKLDTQYFGPGTRLTVL.

V is TRBV19 and J is TRBJ1-2; a possible D gene is TRBD1 (5 bases). The germline V gene encodes CDR1 LNHDA and CDR2 SQIVND (reference sequence). This CDR3 is built from 13 residues. Trimming took off 5 bases at V and 2 bases at J, with 9 bases between the two ends. The CDR3 region is CASSHGQNYGYTF. Written as DNA, the CDR3 is TGTGCCAGTAGTCACGGACAAAACTATGGCTACACCTTC.

The chain uses TRBV3-1 (or the pseudogene TRBV3-2) and TRBJ2-1; 8 bases agree with TRBD2. Germline V gene data show CDR1 as LGHDT and CDR2 as YNNKEL (reference sequence). The CDR3 has 15 amino acids. The V gene end was trimmed by 5 bases and the J gene end by 5 bases; junction bases not matched to a gene: 8. The DNA of the CDR3 is TGTGCCAGCAGCGTTACGGGGGGGCGAAACAATGAGCAGTTCTTC. This gives the protein CASSVTGGRNNEQFF.

The chain recombines TRBV6-6 with TRBJ2-7; tentatively, D is TRBD2 (5 bases). This CDR3 spans 15 amino acids. V was shortened by 5 bases and J by 2 bases, with 16 bases between the two germline ends. The germline V gene has CDR1 MNHNY and CDR2 SVGAGI (reference sequence). The CDR3 bases are TGTGCCAGCAGTGCTCACGACGGGAAGACCTACGAGCAGTACTTC. Protein sequence: CASSAHDGKTYEQYF.